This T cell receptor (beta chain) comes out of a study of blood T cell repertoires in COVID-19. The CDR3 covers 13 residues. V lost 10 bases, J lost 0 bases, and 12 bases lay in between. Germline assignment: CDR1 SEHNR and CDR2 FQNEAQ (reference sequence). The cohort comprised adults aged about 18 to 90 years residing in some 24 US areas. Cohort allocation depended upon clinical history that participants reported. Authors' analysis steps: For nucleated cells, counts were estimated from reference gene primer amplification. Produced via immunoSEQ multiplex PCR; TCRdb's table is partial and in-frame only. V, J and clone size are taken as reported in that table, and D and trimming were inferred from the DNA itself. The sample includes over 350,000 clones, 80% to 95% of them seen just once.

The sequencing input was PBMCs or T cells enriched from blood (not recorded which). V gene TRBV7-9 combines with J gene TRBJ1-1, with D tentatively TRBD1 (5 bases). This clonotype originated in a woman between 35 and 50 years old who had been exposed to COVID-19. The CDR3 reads CATRGLLNTEAFF. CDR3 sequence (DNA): TGTGCCACCCGGGGGTTATTGAACACTGAAGCTTTCTTT.